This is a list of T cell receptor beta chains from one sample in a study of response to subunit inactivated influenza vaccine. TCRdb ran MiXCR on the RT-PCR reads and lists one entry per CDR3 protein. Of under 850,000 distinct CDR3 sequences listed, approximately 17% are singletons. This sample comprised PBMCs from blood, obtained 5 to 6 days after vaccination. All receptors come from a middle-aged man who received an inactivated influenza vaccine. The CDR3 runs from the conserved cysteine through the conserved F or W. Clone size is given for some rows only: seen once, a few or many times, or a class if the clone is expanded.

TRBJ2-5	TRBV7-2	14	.	CASSFTRGGETQYF
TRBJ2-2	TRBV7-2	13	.	CASSLGVGRELFF
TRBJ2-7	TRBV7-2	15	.	CASRPTPGSSYEQYF
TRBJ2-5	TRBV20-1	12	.	CSASIRSETQYF
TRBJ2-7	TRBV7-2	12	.	CASSWEGYEQYF
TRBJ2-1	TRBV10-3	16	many	CAISESLVLSYNEQFF
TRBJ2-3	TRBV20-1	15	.	CSAKRTSGKTDTQYF
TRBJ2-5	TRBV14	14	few	CASSQTSGQETQYF
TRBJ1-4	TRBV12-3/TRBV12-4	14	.	CASNIRGKNEKLFF
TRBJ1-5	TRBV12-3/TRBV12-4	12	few	CASSLMGRAQHF
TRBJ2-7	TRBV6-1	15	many	CASSSPGTAAYEQYF
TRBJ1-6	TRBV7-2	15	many	CASSLVAAGYSPLHF
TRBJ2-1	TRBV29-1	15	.	CSVARQVSVHNEQFF
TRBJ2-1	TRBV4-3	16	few	CASSQDLGAGGDEQFF
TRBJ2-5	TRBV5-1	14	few	CASSPGSNEETQYF